The source of this T cell receptor beta chain is a study of beta chain features in type 1 diabetes. General study results and limits: For Type 1 diabetes patients, all four CD4+ subsets carried TCRB CDR3s that were moderately but significantly shorter.

Details on this clone: Its antigen remains unknown.

The entirety of the isolated RNA underwent reverse transcription, so expressed TCRB transcripts were sequenced. The data were produced by immunoSEQ multiplex PCR, yet TCRdb's version contains in-frame clones alone and is incomplete. The table shows about 15,000 clones, with approximately 76% occurring only once. One heparinised blood draw averaging approximately 0.11 L was given by each donor. V was shortened by 2 bases and J by 0 bases, with 12 bases between the two germline ends. The CDR3 consists of 16 residues. Germline V gene sequence: CDR1 SGDLS, CDR2 YYNGEE. Sequenced: stem cell memory CD4+ T cells from blood. The gene calls are TRBV9 and TRBJ2-1; D unclear. The TCR sequence derives from a woman aged 18-29 years with type 1 diabetes. In DNA form, the CDR3 reads TGTGCCAGCAGCGTGTCAGGCCTCAGCTCCTACAATGAGCAGTTCTTC. The encoded protein is CASSVSGLSSYNEQFF. The complete variable domain, with remaining parts taken from reference TRBV9 and TRBJ2-1, reads DSGVTQTPKHLITATGQRVTLRCSPRSGDLSVYWYQQSLDQGLQFLIQYYNGEERAKGNILERFSAQQFPDLHSELNLSSLELGDSALYFCASSVSGLSSYNEQFFGPGTRLTVL.